A selection of T cell receptor beta chains follows, all from one sample in a study of T cells after yellow fever vaccination. TCRdb redid the calling of the 5' RACE reads with MiXCR, one entry per CDR3 protein. The sample consists of more than 55,000 distinct CDR3 sequences, 6.5% to 9% of them appearing once. Source: CD8+ T cells sorted from PBMCs, taken 15 days after the yellow fever booster vaccination. The receptor set was obtained from a man aged 25 to 40 who received the YFV17D yellow fever vaccine. Both conserved end residues are part of each CDR3. The D gene is left open where the match is weak. The listing skips clone size in some rows; elsewhere it reads once, few, many or a size class.

v_call: TRBV10-1; clone_size: many; j_call: TRBJ1-2; d_call: -; cdr3_aa: CASSESQGNGYTF; cdr3_nt: TGCGCCAGCAGTGAGTCCCAGGGTAACGGCTACACCTTC
v_call: TRBV6-5; clone_size: many; j_call: TRBJ1-2; d_call: -; cdr3_aa: CASSYSIGGDYYGYTF; cdr3_nt: TGTGCCAGCAGTTACTCGATTGGGGGCGATTACTATGGCTACACCTTC
v_call: TRBV24-1; clone_size: many; j_call: TRBJ2-7; d_call: -; cdr3_aa: CATSDLGGEEQYF; cdr3_nt: TGTGCCACCAGTGATTTGGGGGGTGAGGAGCAGTACTTC
v_call: TRBV30; clone_size: many; j_call: TRBJ2-1; d_call: TRBD1; cdr3_aa: CACIIGTGYNEQFF; cdr3_nt: TGTGCCTGTATCATCGGGACAGGTTACAATGAGCAGTTCTTC
v_call: TRBV20-1; clone_size: many; j_call: TRBJ2-7; d_call: -; cdr3_aa: CSASRTLSYEQYF; cdr3_nt: TGCAGTGCTAGCCGGACCCTTTCCTACGAGCAGTACTTC
v_call: TRBV4-2; clone_size: many; j_call: TRBJ2-7; d_call: TRBD2; cdr3_aa: CASSPSGVSSYEQYF; cdr3_nt: TGTGCCAGCAGCCCGAGCGGGGTAAGCTCCTACGAGCAGTACTTC
v_call: TRBV29-1; clone_size: many; j_call: TRBJ1-5; d_call: TRBD1; cdr3_aa: CSVATGGGQPQHF; cdr3_nt: TGCAGCGTAGCAACAGGGGGAGGGCAGCCCCAGCATTTT
v_call: TRBV6-2/TRBV6-3; clone_size: many; j_call: TRBJ2-7; d_call: -; cdr3_aa: CASSYTRVPYEQYF; cdr3_nt: TGTGCCAGCAGTTACACCCGGGTCCCCTACGAGCAGTACTTC
v_call: TRBV7-9; clone_size: many; j_call: TRBJ2-1; d_call: -; cdr3_aa: CASSGVGLNEQFF; cdr3_nt: TGTGCCAGCAGCGGGGTTGGTTTGAATGAGCAGTTCTTC
v_call: TRBV19; clone_size: many; j_call: TRBJ1-1; d_call: -; cdr3_aa: CATIMGGTEAFF; cdr3_nt: TGTGCCACCATCATGGGGGGCACTGAAGCTTTCTTT
v_call: TRBV12-5; clone_size: many; j_call: TRBJ1-4; d_call: TRBD1; cdr3_aa: CASGGQVDGPGEKLFF; cdr3_nt: TGTGCTAGTGGCGGACAGGTCGATGGCCCCGGGGAAAAACTGTTTTTT
v_call: TRBV5-5; clone_size: many; j_call: TRBJ2-3; d_call: -; cdr3_aa: CASSLPTDTDTQYF; cdr3_nt: TGTGCCAGCAGCCTCCCCACCGACACAGATACGCAGTATTTT
v_call: TRBV6-4; clone_size: few; j_call: TRBJ2-6; d_call: -; cdr3_aa: CASKYRASGANVLTF; cdr3_nt: TGTGCCAGCAAGTACAGGGCTAGTGGGGCCAACGTCCTGACTTTC
v_call: TRBV14; clone_size: many; j_call: TRBJ1-4; d_call: -; cdr3_aa: CASSQDYGEKLFF; cdr3_nt: TGTGCCAGCAGCCAAGATTATGGTGAAAAACTGTTTTTT
v_call: TRBV11-3; clone_size: many; j_call: TRBJ2-1; d_call: TRBD2; cdr3_aa: CASSLEFGLAGGPSFVDEQFF; cdr3_nt: TGTGCCAGCAGCTTGGAATTTGGACTAGCGGGAGGGCCTTCCTTTGTGGATGAGCAGTTCTTC
v_call: TRBV29-1; clone_size: few; j_call: TRBJ2-5; d_call: TRBD2; cdr3_aa: CSVEEGGLAGMETQYF; cdr3_nt: TGCAGCGTTGAAGAAGGAGGGCTAGCGGGAATGGAGACCCAGTACTTC
v_call: TRBV7-9; clone_size: few; j_call: TRBJ2-1; d_call: -; cdr3_aa: CASSLGPYSSYNEQFF; cdr3_nt: TGTGCCAGCAGCTTAGGGCCGTATAGCTCCTACAATGAGCAGTTCTTC
v_call: TRBV30; clone_size: many; j_call: TRBJ2-3; d_call: -; cdr3_aa: CAWSGDTQYF; cdr3_nt: TGTGCCTGGAGTGGGGATACGCAGTATTTT
v_call: TRBV6-5; clone_size: many; j_call: TRBJ2-7; d_call: -; cdr3_aa: CASSFRGASYEQYF; cdr3_nt: TGTGCCAGCAGTTTCCGAGGGGCCTCCTACGAGCAGTACTTC
v_call: TRBV10-2; clone_size: many; j_call: TRBJ2-1; d_call: TRBD2; cdr3_aa: CASAGLAGDNEQFF; cdr3_nt: TGCGCCAGCGCCGGGCTAGCGGGAGACAATGAGCAGTTCTTC
v_call: TRBV30; clone_size: many; j_call: TRBJ2-3; d_call: -; cdr3_aa: CAWSAGGTDTQYF; cdr3_nt: TGTGCCTGGAGTGCGGGAGGCACAGATACGCAGTATTTT
v_call: TRBV4-2; clone_size: -; j_call: TRBJ1-2; d_call: -; cdr3_aa: CASSHERPDEYTF; cdr3_nt: TGTGCCAGCAGCCATGAGAGGCCTGACGAATACACCTTC
v_call: TRBV5-4; clone_size: many; j_call: TRBJ2-2; d_call: TRBD2; cdr3_aa: CASSYGLAGGPDTGELFF; cdr3_nt: TGTGCCAGCAGCTACGGACTAGCGGGAGGGCCGGACACCGGGGAGCTGTTTTTT
v_call: TRBV6-2/TRBV6-3; clone_size: many; j_call: TRBJ2-7; d_call: -; cdr3_aa: CASSSPSYTYEQYF; cdr3_nt: TGTGCCAGCAGTTCCCCTAGCTACACCTACGAGCAGTACTTC
v_call: TRBV7-8; clone_size: many; j_call: TRBJ2-3; d_call: TRBD2; cdr3_aa: CASSSGGDSQYF; cdr3_nt: TGTGCCAGCAGCTCGGGGGGGGATTCGCAGTATTTT
v_call: TRBV25-1; clone_size: many; j_call: TRBJ2-1; d_call: -; cdr3_aa: CASSRYEQFF; cdr3_nt: TGTGCCAGCAGCCGTTATGAGCAGTTCTTC
v_call: TRBV9; clone_size: few; j_call: TRBJ2-5; d_call: -; cdr3_aa: CASSVGRRLQETQYF; cdr3_nt: TGTGCCAGCAGCGTAGGTCGTCGGTTACAAGAGACCCAGTACTTC
v_call: TRBV5-4; clone_size: few; j_call: TRBJ1-2; d_call: TRBD1; cdr3_aa: CASSYDPGQGEDGDGYTF; cdr3_nt: TGTGCCAGCAGTTATGATCCGGGACAGGGTGAGGACGGGGATGGCTACACCTTC
v_call: TRBV21-1; clone_size: many; j_call: TRBJ2-7; d_call: -; cdr3_aa: CASSKEVRGDTLYEQYF; cdr3_nt: TGTGCCAGCAGCAAAGAAGTGAGGGGGGACACCCTCTACGAGCAGTACTTC
v_call: TRBV12-3/TRBV12-4; clone_size: many; j_call: TRBJ2-5; d_call: TRBD1; cdr3_aa: CASRNRTGTSQETQYF; cdr3_nt: TGTGCCAGCCGAAATCGGACAGGGACGAGCCAAGAGACCCAGTACTTC
v_call: TRBV5-4; clone_size: -; j_call: TRBJ2-7; d_call: -; cdr3_aa: CASSSGLLYEQYF; cdr3_nt: TGTGCCAGCAGCTCTGGGCTCCTCTACGAGCAGTACTTC
v_call: TRBV19; clone_size: many; j_call: TRBJ2-1; d_call: TRBD2; cdr3_aa: CASRGTTSGPSNEQFF; cdr3_nt: TGTGCCAGCAGAGGGACGACTAGCGGGCCCTCCAATGAGCAGTTCTTC
v_call: TRBV27; clone_size: many; j_call: TRBJ2-1; d_call: -; cdr3_aa: CASSFLGEQFF; cdr3_nt: TGTGCCAGCAGTTTTCTTGGTGAGCAGTTCTTC
v_call: TRBV15; clone_size: many; j_call: TRBJ2-2; d_call: TRBD2; cdr3_aa: CATSRDRREGSTGELFF; cdr3_nt: TGTGCCACCAGCAGAGATCGTCGGGAGGGAAGCACCGGGGAGCTGTTTTTT
v_call: TRBV20-1; clone_size: -; j_call: TRBJ1-3; d_call: -; cdr3_aa: CSARKPSSGNTIYF; cdr3_nt: TGCAGTGCTAGGAAGCCTTCCTCTGGAAACACCATATATTTT
v_call: TRBV27; clone_size: many; j_call: TRBJ2-7; d_call: TRBD1; cdr3_aa: CASSRGTAYEQYF; cdr3_nt: TGTGCCAGCAGCCGAGGGACAGCCTACGAGCAGTACTTC
v_call: TRBV7-2; clone_size: many; j_call: TRBJ2-6; d_call: -; cdr3_aa: CASSRTASSGANVLTF; cdr3_nt: TGTGCCAGCAGCCGGACGGCCAGCTCTGGGGCCAACGTCCTGACTTTC
v_call: TRBV12-3/TRBV12-4; clone_size: many; j_call: TRBJ2-3; d_call: -; cdr3_aa: CASRRTGVRADTQYF; cdr3_nt: TGTGCCAGCAGGAGGACTGGGGTGAGGGCAGATACGCAGTATTTT
v_call: TRBV27; clone_size: -; j_call: TRBJ1-6; d_call: -; cdr3_aa: CASSLYREGSSYNSPLHF; cdr3_nt: TGTGCCAGCAGTTTATATCGCGAGGGAAGCTCCTATAATTCACCCCTCCACTTT
v_call: TRBV10-2; clone_size: many; j_call: TRBJ2-7; d_call: TRBD1; cdr3_aa: CASSEVQGAIYEQYF; cdr3_nt: TGCGCCAGCAGTGAAGTGCAGGGGGCAATTTACGAGCAGTACTTC
v_call: TRBV11-2; clone_size: many; j_call: TRBJ2-6; d_call: -; cdr3_aa: CASSLIEGGLVGANVLTF; cdr3_nt: TGTGCCAGCAGCTTAATAGAAGGGGGTCTGGTTGGGGCCAACGTCCTGACTTTC
v_call: TRBV2; clone_size: many; j_call: TRBJ2-5; d_call: -; cdr3_aa: CARNWGETQYF; cdr3_nt: TGTGCCAGGAACTGGGGAGAGACCCAGTACTTC
v_call: TRBV4-2; clone_size: many; j_call: TRBJ2-3; d_call: TRBD2; cdr3_aa: CASSQQLAGVTDTQYF; cdr3_nt: TGTGCCAGCAGCCAACAACTAGCGGGAGTCACAGATACGCAGTATTTT
v_call: TRBV7-7; clone_size: many; j_call: TRBJ2-1; d_call: TRBD1; cdr3_aa: CASSLLACLNRDRNSNEQFF; cdr3_nt: TGTGCTAGCAGCTTATTGGCATGTTTGAACCGGGACAGGAACTCCAATGAGCAGTTCTTC
v_call: TRBV27; clone_size: many; j_call: TRBJ2-7; d_call: TRBD2; cdr3_aa: CASSSELAGGTHEQYF; cdr3_nt: TGTGCCAGCAGTTCGGAGCTAGCGGGAGGAACCCACGAGCAGTACTTC
v_call: TRBV19; clone_size: many; j_call: TRBJ2-2; d_call: TRBD2; cdr3_aa: CASTLILAGGTGELFF; cdr3_nt: TGTGCCAGTACCCTCATCTTAGCGGGAGGCACCGGGGAGCTGTTTTTT